This T cell receptor (beta chain) was sequenced in a study of shared clonotypes between healthy human individuals. Overall study: Sampling drew on donors who were a couple of women and a few men aged 18 to 49.

A deep-level run was used for the assay. The data were produced by immunoSEQ multiplex PCR, yet TCRdb's version contains in-frame clones alone and is incomplete. The table lists about 750,000 clones, roughly 92% of them singletons. CDR3 size: 14 residues. CDR1 LGHNA and CDR2 YSLEER come from the germline V gene. V shed 1 base and J shed 3 bases, with 7 bases lying between them. CD8 cells classed as naive were CD45RO-negative and positively selected for CCR7, excluding terminally differentiated effector memory CD45RA+ cells. The source of this sequence is a man aged 25 to 45 in good health. This chain uses TRBV4-3 with TRBJ2-1; D remains unclear. Specimen: naive CD8+ T cells sorted from blood. The CDR3 spells CASSQVRDYNEQFF. The CDR3 DNA reads as TGCGCCAGCAGCCAAGTTAGGGACTACAATGAGCAGTTCTTC.